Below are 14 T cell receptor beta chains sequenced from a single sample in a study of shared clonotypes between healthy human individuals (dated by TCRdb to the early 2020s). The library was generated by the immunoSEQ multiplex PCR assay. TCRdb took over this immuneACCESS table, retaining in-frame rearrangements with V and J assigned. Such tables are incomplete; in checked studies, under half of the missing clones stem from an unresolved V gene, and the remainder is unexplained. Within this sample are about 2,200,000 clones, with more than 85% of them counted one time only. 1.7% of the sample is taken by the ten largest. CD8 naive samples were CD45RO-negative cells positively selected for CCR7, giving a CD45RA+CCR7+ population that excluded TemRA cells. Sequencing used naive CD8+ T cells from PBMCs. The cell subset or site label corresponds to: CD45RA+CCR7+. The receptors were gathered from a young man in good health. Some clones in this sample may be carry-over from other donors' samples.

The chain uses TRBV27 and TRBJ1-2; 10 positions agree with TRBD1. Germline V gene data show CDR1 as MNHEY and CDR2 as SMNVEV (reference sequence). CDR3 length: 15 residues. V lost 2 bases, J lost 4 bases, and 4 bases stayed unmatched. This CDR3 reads CASSLKGQGTYGYTF. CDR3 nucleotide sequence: TGTGCCAGCAGTTTAAAGGGACAGGGGACCTATGGCTACACCTTC.

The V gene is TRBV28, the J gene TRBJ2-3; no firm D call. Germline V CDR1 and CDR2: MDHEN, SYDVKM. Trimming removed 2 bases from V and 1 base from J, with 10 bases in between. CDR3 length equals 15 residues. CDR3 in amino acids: CASSLTPVGTDTQYF. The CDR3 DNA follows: TGTGCCAGCAGTTTAACCCCAGTGGGCACAGATACGCAGTATTTT.

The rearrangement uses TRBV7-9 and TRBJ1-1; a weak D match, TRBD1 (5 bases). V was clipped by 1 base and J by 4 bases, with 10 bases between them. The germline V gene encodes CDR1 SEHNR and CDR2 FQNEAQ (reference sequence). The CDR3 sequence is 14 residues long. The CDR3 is CASSLGRQGTEAFF. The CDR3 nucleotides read TGTGCCAGCAGCTTAGGTCGGCAGGGCACTGAAGCTTTCTTT.

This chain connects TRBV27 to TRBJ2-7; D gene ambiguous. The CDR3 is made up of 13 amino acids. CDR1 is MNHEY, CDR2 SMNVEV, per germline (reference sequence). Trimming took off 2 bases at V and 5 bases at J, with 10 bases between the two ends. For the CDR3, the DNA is TGTGCCAGCAGTTTAGGATTGGGTAACGAGCAGTACTTC. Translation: CASSLGLGNEQYF.

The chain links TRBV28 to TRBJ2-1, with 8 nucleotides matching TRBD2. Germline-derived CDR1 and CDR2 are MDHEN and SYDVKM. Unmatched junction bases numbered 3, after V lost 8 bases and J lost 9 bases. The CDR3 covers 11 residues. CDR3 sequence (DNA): TGTGCCAGCGCCCTAGCGGGTGAGCAGTTCTTC. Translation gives CASALAGEQFF.

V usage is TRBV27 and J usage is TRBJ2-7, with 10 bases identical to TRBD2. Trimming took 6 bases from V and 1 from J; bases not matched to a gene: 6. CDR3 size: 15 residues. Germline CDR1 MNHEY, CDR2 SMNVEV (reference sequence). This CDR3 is CASSQTSGPSYEQYF. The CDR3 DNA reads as TGTGCCAGCAGCCAGACTAGCGGGCCTTCCTACGAGCAGTACTTC.

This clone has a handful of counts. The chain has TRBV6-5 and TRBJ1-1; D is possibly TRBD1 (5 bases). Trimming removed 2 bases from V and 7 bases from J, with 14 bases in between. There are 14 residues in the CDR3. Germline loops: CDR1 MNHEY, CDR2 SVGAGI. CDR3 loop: CASSYGGENYEAFF. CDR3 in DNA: TGTGCCAGCAGTTACGGGGGAGAGAACTATGAAGCTTTCTTT.

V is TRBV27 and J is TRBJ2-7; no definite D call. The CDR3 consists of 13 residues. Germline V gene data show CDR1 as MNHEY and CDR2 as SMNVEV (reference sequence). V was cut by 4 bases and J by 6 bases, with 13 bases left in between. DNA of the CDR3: TGTGCCAGCAGTTCCGGGTTATTACGCGAGCAGTACTTC. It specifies CASSSGLLREQYF.

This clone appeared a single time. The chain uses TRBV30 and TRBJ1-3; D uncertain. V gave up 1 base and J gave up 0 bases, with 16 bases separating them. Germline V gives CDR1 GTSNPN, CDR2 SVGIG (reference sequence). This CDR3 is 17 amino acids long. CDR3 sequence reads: CAWSGTAGRDSGNTIYF. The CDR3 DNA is TGTGCCTGGAGTGGAACGGCTGGACGGGACTCTGGAAACACCATATATTTT.

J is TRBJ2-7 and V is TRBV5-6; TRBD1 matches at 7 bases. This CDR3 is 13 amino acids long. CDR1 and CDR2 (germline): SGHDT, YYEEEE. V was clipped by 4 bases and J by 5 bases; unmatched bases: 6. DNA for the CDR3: TGTGCCAGCAGCCTGGGACAGTTTAACGAGCAGTACTTC. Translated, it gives CASSLGQFNEQYF.

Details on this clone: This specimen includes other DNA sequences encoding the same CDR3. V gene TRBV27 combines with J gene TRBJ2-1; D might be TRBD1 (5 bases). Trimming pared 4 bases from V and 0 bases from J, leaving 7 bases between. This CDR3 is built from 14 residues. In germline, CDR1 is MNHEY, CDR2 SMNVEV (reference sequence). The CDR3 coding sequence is TGTGCCAGCAGTTCCGACAGCTCCTACAATGAGCAGTTCTTC. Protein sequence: CASSSDSSYNEQFF.

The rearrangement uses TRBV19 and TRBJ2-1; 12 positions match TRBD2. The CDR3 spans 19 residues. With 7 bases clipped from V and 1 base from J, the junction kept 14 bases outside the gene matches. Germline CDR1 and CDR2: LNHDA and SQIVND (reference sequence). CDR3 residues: CASTPTAPGLAGSYNEQFF. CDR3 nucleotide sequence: TGTGCCAGTACCCCAACGGCTCCCGGACTAGCGGGATCCTACAATGAGCAGTTCTTC.

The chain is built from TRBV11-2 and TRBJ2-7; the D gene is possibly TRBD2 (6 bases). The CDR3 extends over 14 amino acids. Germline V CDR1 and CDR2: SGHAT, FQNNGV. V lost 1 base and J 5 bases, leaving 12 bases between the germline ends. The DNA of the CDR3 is TGTGCCAGCAGCTTAGTGGGCGGGACCCACGAGCAGTACTTC. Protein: CASSLVGGTHEQYF.

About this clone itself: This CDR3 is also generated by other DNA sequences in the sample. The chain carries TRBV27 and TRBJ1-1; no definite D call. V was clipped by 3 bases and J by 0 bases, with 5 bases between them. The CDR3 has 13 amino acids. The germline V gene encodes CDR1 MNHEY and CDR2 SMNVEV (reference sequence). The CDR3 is CASSFFMNTEAFF. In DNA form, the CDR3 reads TGTGCCAGCAGTTTCTTCATGAACACTGAAGCTTTCTTT.